The clone carrying this T cell receptor beta chain was seen a handful of times. The antigen remains unidentified. This sample's time point: patch test 3, about 24 weeks after DPC sensitization. The treatment: therapeutic diphenylcyclopropenone sensitization with weekly scalp DPC. TCRdb reprocessed the RACE reads with MiXCR, giving one entry per CDR3 protein. There are 97,000 or so distinct CDR3 sequences in the sample; around a quarter occur only once, and 10% lies in the top ten. The data derive from a study of human T cells and chemical hapten exposure. Study-wide points: Expanded TCRs produced significantly more large CDR3 similarity clusters than controls did.

The CDR3 consists of 16 residues. The germline CDR1 and CDR2 sequences are SGHTA and FQGNSA. V dropped 3 bases and J dropped 3; count of bases not matched to a gene: 3. The chain carries TRBV7-2 and TRBJ2-6, with 9 bases aligning to TRBD1. The receptor comes from a man aged 40-49 years with alopecia areata. Some clones in this sample may be carry-over from other donors' samples. Sequencing was performed on whole blood, taken in connection with sensitization to the hapten diphenylcyclopropenone (DPC). In DNA form, the CDR3 reads TGTGCCAGCAGCTTCAACAGGGGGCTTGGGGCCAACGTCCTGACTTTC. It codes for CASSFNRGLGANVLTF.